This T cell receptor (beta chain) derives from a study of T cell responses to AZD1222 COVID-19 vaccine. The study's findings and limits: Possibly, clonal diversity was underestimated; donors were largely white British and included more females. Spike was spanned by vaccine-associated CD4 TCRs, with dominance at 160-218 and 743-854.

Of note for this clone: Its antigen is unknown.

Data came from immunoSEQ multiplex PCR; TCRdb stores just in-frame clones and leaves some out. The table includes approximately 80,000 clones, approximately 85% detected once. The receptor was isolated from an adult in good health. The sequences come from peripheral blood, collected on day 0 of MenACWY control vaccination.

The CDR3 DNA reads as TGTGCCAGCGGACGCGACACTGAAGCTTTCTTT. Residues: CASGRDTEAFF. The chain has TRBV9 and TRBJ1-1; D remains unclear. The CDR3 spans 11 residues. V lost 7 bases and J lost 3, with 7 bases in between. Germline-derived CDR1 and CDR2 are SGDLS and YYNGEE.